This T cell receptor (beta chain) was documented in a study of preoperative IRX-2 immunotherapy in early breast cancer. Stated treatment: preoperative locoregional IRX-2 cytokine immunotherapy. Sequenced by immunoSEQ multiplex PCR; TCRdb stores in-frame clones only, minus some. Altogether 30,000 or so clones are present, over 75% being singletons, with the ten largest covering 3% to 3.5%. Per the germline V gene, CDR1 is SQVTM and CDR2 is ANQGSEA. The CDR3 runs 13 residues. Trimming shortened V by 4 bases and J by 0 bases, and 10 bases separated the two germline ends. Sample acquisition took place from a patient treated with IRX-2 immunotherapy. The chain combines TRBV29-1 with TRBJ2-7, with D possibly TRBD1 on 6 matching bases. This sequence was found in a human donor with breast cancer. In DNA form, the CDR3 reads TGCAGCGTTGGAGACAGGCTCTCCTACGAGCAGTACTTC. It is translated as CSVGDRLSYEQYF.